The 3 T cell receptor beta chains listed next were all sequenced from one sample in a study of shared clonotypes between healthy human individuals. The data were produced by immunoSEQ multiplex PCR, yet TCRdb's version contains in-frame clones alone and is incomplete. The sample gives approximately 1,000,000 clones, approximately 78% of which show up once; approximately 0.52% is in the top ten. The sample was memory CD4+ T cells from PBMCs. Subset: CD45RA-negative fraction. These receptors came from a man aged 18 to 30 in good health. Some clones in this sample may be carry-over from other donors' samples.

J is TRBJ2-1 and V is TRBV9; 13 bases agree with TRBD2. The CDR3 sequence is 15 residues long. The V and J ends lost 4 bases and 4 bases, in that order; junction bases with no gene match: 2. Per the germline V gene, CDR1 is SGDLS and CDR2 is YYNGEE. The CDR3 coding sequence is TGTGCCAGCAGCATGGGACTAGCGGGATACAATGAGCAGTTCTTC. It codes for CASSMGLAGYNEQFF.

This clone was found once. The chain has TRBV14 and TRBJ2-5, with D tentatively TRBD1 (6 bases). Germline V gives CDR1 SGHDN, CDR2 FVKESK. With 0 bases removed from V and 1 base from J, the gap between germline ends came to 9 bases. This CDR3 comprises 15 residues. CDR3 region: CASSQESRGQETQYF. CDR3 in DNA: TGTGCCAGCAGCCAAGAATCCAGGGGCCAAGAGACCCAGTACTTC. The variable domain in full, completed from reference TRBV14 and TRBJ2-5, reads EAGVTQFPSHSVIEKGQTVTLRCDPISGHDNLYWYRRVMGKEIKFLLHFVKESKQDESGMPNNRFLAERTGGTYSTLKVQPAELEDSGVYFCASSQESRGQETQYFGPGTRLLVL.

The gene calls are TRBV27 and TRBJ1-1; D gene uncertain. Germline CDR1 and CDR2: MNHEY and SMNVEV (reference sequence). The CDR3 runs to 14 residues. The ends were cut back, 0 bases at V and 4 bases at J, with 9 bases in the middle. CDR3 amino acids: CASSLSRRATEAFF. CDR3 DNA: TGTGCCAGCAGTTTATCGAGGCGGGCCACTGAAGCTTTCTTT.